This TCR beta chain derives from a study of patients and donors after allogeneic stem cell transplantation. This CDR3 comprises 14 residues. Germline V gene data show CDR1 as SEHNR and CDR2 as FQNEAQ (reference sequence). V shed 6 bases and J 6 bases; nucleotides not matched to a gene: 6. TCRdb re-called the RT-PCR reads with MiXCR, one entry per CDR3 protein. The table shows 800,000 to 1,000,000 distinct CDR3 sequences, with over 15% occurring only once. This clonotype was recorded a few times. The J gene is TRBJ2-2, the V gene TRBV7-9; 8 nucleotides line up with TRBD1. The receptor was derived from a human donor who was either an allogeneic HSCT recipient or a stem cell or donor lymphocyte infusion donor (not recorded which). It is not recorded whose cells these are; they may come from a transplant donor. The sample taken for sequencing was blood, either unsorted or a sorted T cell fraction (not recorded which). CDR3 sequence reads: CASSPQGAAGELFF. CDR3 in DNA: TGTGCCAGCAGTCCCCAGGGGGCCGCCGGGGAGCTGTTTTTT.